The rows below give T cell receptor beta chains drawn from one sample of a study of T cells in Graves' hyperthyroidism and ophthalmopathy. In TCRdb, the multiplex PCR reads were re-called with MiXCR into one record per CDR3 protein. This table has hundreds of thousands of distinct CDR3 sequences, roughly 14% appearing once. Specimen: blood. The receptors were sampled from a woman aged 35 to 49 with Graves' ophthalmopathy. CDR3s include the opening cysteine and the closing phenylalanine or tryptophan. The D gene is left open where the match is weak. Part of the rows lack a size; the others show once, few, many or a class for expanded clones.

DNA: TGTGCCAGCTCTCAGGACAGTAGCACAGATACGCAGTATTTT; CDR3: CASSQDSSTDTQYF; V: TRBV18; D: -; size: many; J: TRBJ2-3; length: 14
DNA: TGTGCCAGCAGCCAAAACTACAGGAACTACGAGCAGTACTTC; CDR3: CASSQNYRNYEQYF; V: TRBV28; D: -; size: many; J: TRBJ2-7; length: 14
DNA: TGTGCCAGCAGTGACTCTCCGGGACAGGGGAACTATGGCTACACCTTC; CDR3: CASSDSPGQGNYGYTF; V: TRBV2; D: TRBD1; size: many; J: TRBJ1-2; length: 16
DNA: TGTGCCAGCAGTTTATTCTCGATACGGCTGGACGGAGCTGAAGCTTTCTTT; CDR3: CASSLFSIRLDGAEAFF; V: TRBV27; D: -; size: -; J: TRBJ1-1; length: 17
DNA: TGTGCCAGCAGCTTGGGACTAGCGGGAGGGATCTTCTCCTACGAGCAGTACTTC; CDR3: CASSLGLAGGIFSYEQYF; V: TRBV11-2; D: TRBD2; size: few; J: TRBJ2-7; length: 18
DNA: TGTGCCAGCAGCAAGATTCCTTACGAGCAGTACTTC; CDR3: CASSKIPYEQYF; V: TRBV7-9; D: -; size: many; J: TRBJ2-7; length: 12
DNA: TGTGCCAGCAGCTTACCAGGGGCCGCTAACTATGGCTACACCTTC; CDR3: CASSLPGAANYGYTF; V: TRBV7-9; D: -; size: many; J: TRBJ1-2; length: 15
DNA: TGTGCCACCAGCGGATACACAGGGGATAATTCACCCCTCCACTTT; CDR3: CATSGYTGDNSPLHF; V: TRBV15; D: TRBD1; size: many; J: TRBJ1-6; length: 15
DNA: TGTGCCAGCAGTTCAACCAGGGGGAGCACTGAAGCTTTCTTT; CDR3: CASSSTRGSTEAFF; V: TRBV12-3/TRBV12-4; D: TRBD1; size: many; J: TRBJ1-1; length: 14
DNA: TGCAGTGCTAGATTGAGCGGGATGAACACCGGGGAGCTGTTTTTT; CDR3: CSARLSGMNTGELFF; V: TRBV20-1; D: TRBD2; size: many; J: TRBJ2-2; length: 15
DNA: TGTGCCAGCAGTTACTCCCAGTATGAGCAGTTCTTC; CDR3: CASSYSQYEQFF; V: TRBV6-2/TRBV6-3; D: -; size: -; J: TRBJ2-1; length: 12
DNA: TGTGCCAGCAGCCAAGATCAGGGCAGGGTCGACGGCTACACCTTC; CDR3: CASSQDQGRVDGYTF; V: TRBV4-2; D: -; size: many; J: TRBJ1-2; length: 15
DNA: TGTGCCAGCAGCACGACGGGGTATGGCTACACCTTC; CDR3: CASSTTGYGYTF; V: TRBV6-1; D: -; size: many; J: TRBJ1-2; length: 12
DNA: TGTGCCACCAGTGAATCCGGACTAGCGGAAGAGACCCAGTACTTC; CDR3: CATSESGLAEETQYF; V: TRBV24-1; D: TRBD2; size: many; J: TRBJ2-5; length: 15
DNA: TGTGCCACCAGTGATCCCCTCGGCGACACCGGGGAGCTGTTTTTT; CDR3: CATSDPLGDTGELFF; V: TRBV24-1; D: -; size: -; J: TRBJ2-2; length: 15
DNA: TGTGCCAGCTCACCTACTTCCCCGTACGAGCAGTACTTC; CDR3: CASSPTSPYEQYF; V: TRBV18; D: -; size: many; J: TRBJ2-7; length: 13
DNA: TGCGCCAGCAGCTTAACACAGACCGGGGAGACCCAGTACTTC; CDR3: CASSLTQTGETQYF; V: TRBV5-1; D: -; size: -; J: TRBJ2-5; length: 14
DNA: TGTGCCTGGGGGACAGGGGGTCAAGAGACCCAGCACTTC; CDR3: CAWGTGGQETQHF; V: TRBV30; D: TRBD1; size: -; J: TRBJ2-5; length: 13
DNA: TGTGCCAGCAGTTACCCCCAGGGCCGTGTTAAGGAGACCCAGTACTTC; CDR3: CASSYPQGRVKETQYF; V: TRBV6-2/TRBV6-3; D: -; size: -; J: TRBJ2-5; length: 16
DNA: TGTGCTAGCAGCTTAACCGAGGGAACCTACGAGCAGTACTTC; CDR3: CASSLTEGTYEQYF; V: TRBV7-2; D: -; size: few; J: TRBJ2-7; length: 14
DNA: TGCAGTGCTAGAGACTTCACGGGCTATGGCTACACCTTC; CDR3: CSARDFTGYGYTF; V: TRBV20-1; D: -; size: many; J: TRBJ1-2; length: 13
DNA: TGTGCTAGTGGTTTGAGTCTCGGTTACAATGAGCAGTTCTTC; CDR3: CASGLSLGYNEQFF; V: TRBV12-5; D: -; size: many; J: TRBJ2-1; length: 14
DNA: TGTGCCTGGAGTGTAGTCCGGGACACTGAAGCTTTCTTT; CDR3: CAWSVVRDTEAFF; V: TRBV30; D: -; size: many; J: TRBJ1-1; length: 13
DNA: TGTGCCAGCAGTTTAGCCGCATATTACACAGATACGCAGTATTTT; CDR3: CASSLAAYYTDTQYF; V: TRBV12-3/TRBV12-4; D: -; size: many; J: TRBJ2-3; length: 15
DNA: TGTGCCAGCAGTTCCCAGCGACAGGCCCCTTACAATGAGCAGTTCTTC; CDR3: CASSSQRQAPYNEQFF; V: TRBV28; D: -; size: -; J: TRBJ2-1; length: 16
DNA: TGTGCCAGCAGTTTTAGAGCGAACTATGGCTACACCTTC; CDR3: CASSFRANYGYTF; V: TRBV12-3/TRBV12-4; D: -; size: many; J: TRBJ1-2; length: 13
DNA: TGTGCCAGTAGTACCGGACTAGCACTCGGGGAGCTGTTTTTT; CDR3: CASSTGLALGELFF; V: TRBV19; D: TRBD2; size: few; J: TRBJ2-2; length: 14
DNA: TGTGCCAGCAGCGCAGGGACCTCCTACGAGCAGTACTTC; CDR3: CASSAGTSYEQYF; V: TRBV6-2/TRBV6-3; D: -; size: many; J: TRBJ2-7; length: 13
DNA: TGTGCCACCAGTGGTCCCACGACTAGGAGGGTCGCAGATACGCAGTATTTT; CDR3: CATSGPTTRRVADTQYF; V: TRBV24-1; D: -; size: few; J: TRBJ2-3; length: 17
DNA: TGTGCCAGCAGTTTAGAGGGACTCTACGAGCAGTACTTC; CDR3: CASSLEGLYEQYF; V: TRBV28; D: -; size: many; J: TRBJ2-7; length: 13
DNA: TGCAGTGCGGGGGGCGCCACTGAAGCTTTCTTT; CDR3: CSAGGATEAFF; V: TRBV20-1; D: -; size: many; J: TRBJ1-1; length: 11
DNA: TGTGCCAGCAGTTTTTCCTCGGCGGGGGCCTTAGAGACCCAGTACTTC; CDR3: CASSFSSAGALETQYF; V: TRBV12-3/TRBV12-4; D: -; size: -; J: TRBJ2-5; length: 16
DNA: TGTGCCAGCAGCTTGGCCGTTCCCAATGACTACGAGCAGTACTTC; CDR3: CASSLAVPNDYEQYF; V: TRBV5-6; D: -; size: once; J: TRBJ2-7; length: 15
DNA: TGCGCCAGCACCCAGGGGAGACACCCCCCGGGCCCACAAGAGACCCAGTACTTC; CDR3: CASTQGRHPPGPQETQYF; V: TRBV4-1; D: -; size: many; J: TRBJ2-5; length: 18
DNA: TGTGCCAGCAGCCAGGAAATTAGGGGCTATGGCTACACCTTC; CDR3: CASSQEIRGYGYTF; V: TRBV4-2; D: -; size: few; J: TRBJ1-2; length: 14
DNA: TGCAGCGTCGGGACTTTACAGGGTGCCTACACCTTC; CDR3: CSVGTLQGAYTF; V: TRBV29-1; D: -; size: -; J: TRBJ1-2; length: 12
DNA: TGTGCCAGCAGTTTTAACATCCGGGAGACCCAGTACTTC; CDR3: CASSFNIRETQYF; V: TRBV28; D: -; size: many; J: TRBJ2-5; length: 13
DNA: TGTGCCAGTGGACAACAGGGGTTTACTGAAGCTTTCTTT; CDR3: CASGQQGFTEAFF; V: TRBV19; D: TRBD1; size: many; J: TRBJ1-1; length: 13
DNA: TGTGCCAGCAGTCCACAGGGGGCAGTCAATCAGCCCCAGCATTTT; CDR3: CASSPQGAVNQPQHF; V: TRBV11-1; D: TRBD1; size: -; J: TRBJ1-5; length: 15
DNA: TGTGCCAGCAGTTATTCGGTACTTTCCTACGAGCAGTACTTC; CDR3: CASSYSVLSYEQYF; V: TRBV6-2/TRBV6-3; D: -; size: many; J: TRBJ2-7; length: 14
DNA: TGTGCCAGCACCACCTTGTTGACAGGGTTGGCCGGGGAGCTGTTTTTT; CDR3: CASTTLLTGLAGELFF; V: TRBV5-6; D: TRBD1; size: many; J: TRBJ2-2; length: 16
DNA: TGTGCCAGCAGCTTCAGTCGATCGGACTATGGCTACACCTTC; CDR3: CASSFSRSDYGYTF; V: TRBV7-9; D: -; size: many; J: TRBJ1-2; length: 14
DNA: TGTGCCAGCAGTTTACCCAAAGTCAGGCGGGCCTACGAGCAGTACTTC; CDR3: CASSLPKVRRAYEQYF; V: TRBV6-2/TRBV6-3; D: -; size: -; J: TRBJ2-7; length: 16
DNA: TGTGCCAGCAGCCGCAGTCAGCCCCAGCATTTT; CDR3: CASSRSQPQHF; V: TRBV12-3/TRBV12-4; D: -; size: few; J: TRBJ1-5; length: 11
DNA: TGTGCCAGCAGTCCCCAGACCGGGGAGCTGTTTTTT; CDR3: CASSPQTGELFF; V: TRBV12-3/TRBV12-4; D: -; size: many; J: TRBJ2-2; length: 12
DNA: TGTGCCAGCAGTTTAGCGTCGGCGGGCCAAGAGACCCAGTACTTC; CDR3: CASSLASAGQETQYF; V: TRBV12-3/TRBV12-4; D: -; size: many; J: TRBJ2-5; length: 15
DNA: TGTGCCAGCAGTCAAGGACTTCGTAGCACAGATACGCAGTATTTT; CDR3: CASSQGLRSTDTQYF; V: TRBV11-2; D: -; size: many; J: TRBJ2-3; length: 15
DNA: TGTGCCAGCAGAAAAAGCACAGATACGCAGTATTTT; CDR3: CASRKSTDTQYF; V: TRBV6-1; D: -; size: -; J: TRBJ2-3; length: 12
DNA: TGTGCCAGCAGCTTAGGGTTCACGTCAACTAGAGAGTCGGCCAAAAACATTCAGTACTTC; CDR3: CASSLGFTSTRESAKNIQYF; V: TRBV7-9; D: -; size: many; J: TRBJ2-4; length: 20
DNA: TGTGCCAGCAGTTTCAGCGGGAGGGATGAAGAGACCCAGTACTTC; CDR3: CASSFSGRDEETQYF; V: TRBV28; D: TRBD2; size: -; J: TRBJ2-5; length: 15
DNA: TGTGCCAGCATCCTGAGGGGACAGGGGAAGACCGGGGAGCTGTTTTTT; CDR3: CASILRGQGKTGELFF; V: TRBV28; D: TRBD1; size: few; J: TRBJ2-2; length: 16
DNA: TGTGCCAGCAGCTTAGCGGCGGGACAGGCTTTCTTT; CDR3: CASSLAAGQAFF; V: TRBV13; D: TRBD1; size: many; J: TRBJ1-1; length: 12
DNA: TGCGCCAGCAGTGCTACGGGACAGGGCTCGGGATACACCGGGGAGCTGTTTTTT; CDR3: CASSATGQGSGYTGELFF; V: TRBV10-1; D: TRBD1; size: -; J: TRBJ2-2; length: 18
DNA: TGTGCCAGCAGCTACGGACTAGTCTCCGACGGGCAGTACTTC; CDR3: CASSYGLVSDGQYF; V: TRBV7-2; D: TRBD2; size: few; J: TRBJ2-7; length: 14